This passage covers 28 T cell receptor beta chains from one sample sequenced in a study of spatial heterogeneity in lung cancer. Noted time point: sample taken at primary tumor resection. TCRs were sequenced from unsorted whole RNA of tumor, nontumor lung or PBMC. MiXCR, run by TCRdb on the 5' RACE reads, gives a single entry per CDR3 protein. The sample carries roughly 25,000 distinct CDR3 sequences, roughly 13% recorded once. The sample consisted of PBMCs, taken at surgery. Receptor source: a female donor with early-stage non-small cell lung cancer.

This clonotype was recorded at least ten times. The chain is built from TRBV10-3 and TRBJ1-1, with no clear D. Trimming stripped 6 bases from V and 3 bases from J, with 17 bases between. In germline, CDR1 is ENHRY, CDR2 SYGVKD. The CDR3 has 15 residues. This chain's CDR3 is CAISPSEYGYTEAFF. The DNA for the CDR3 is TGTGCCATCAGCCCATCGGAGTACGGTTACACTGAAGCTTTCTTT.

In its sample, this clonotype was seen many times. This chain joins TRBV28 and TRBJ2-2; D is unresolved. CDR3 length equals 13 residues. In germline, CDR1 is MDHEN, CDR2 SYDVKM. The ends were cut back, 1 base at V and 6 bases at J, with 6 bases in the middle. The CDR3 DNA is TGTGCCAGCAGTTTATCGGTGCCCGGGGAGCTGTTTTTT. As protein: CASSLSVPGELFF.

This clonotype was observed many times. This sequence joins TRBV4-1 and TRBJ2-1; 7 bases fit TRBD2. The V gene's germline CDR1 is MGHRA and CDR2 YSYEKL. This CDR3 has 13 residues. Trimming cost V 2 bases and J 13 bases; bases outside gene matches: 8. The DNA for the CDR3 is TGCGCCAGCAGCCAAATCGAAAGCGGGGAACAGTTCTTC. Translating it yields CASSQIESGEQFF.

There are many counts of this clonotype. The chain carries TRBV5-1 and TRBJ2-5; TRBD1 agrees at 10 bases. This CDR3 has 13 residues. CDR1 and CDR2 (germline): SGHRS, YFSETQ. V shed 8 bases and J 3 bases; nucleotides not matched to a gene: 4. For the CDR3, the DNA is TGCGCCAGTGGACAGGGGGAAAAAGAGACCCAGTACTTC. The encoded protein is CASGQGEKETQYF.

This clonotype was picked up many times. In DNA form, the CDR3 reads TGTGCCAGCAGCCGCGGACTAGCGGTTTCTGAGCAGTTCTTC. Translation: CASSRGLAVSEQFF. This chain uses TRBV6-1 with TRBJ2-1, with TRBD2 matching over 10 bases. Germline CDR1 reads MNHNS; CDR2 reads SASEGT. Trimming at V came to 6 bases and at J to 9 bases, leaving 8 bases not matched to a gene. CDR3 size: 14 residues.

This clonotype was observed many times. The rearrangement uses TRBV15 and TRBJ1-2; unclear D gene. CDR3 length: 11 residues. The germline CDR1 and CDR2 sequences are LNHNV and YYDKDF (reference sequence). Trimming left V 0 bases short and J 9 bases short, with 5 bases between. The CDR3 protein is CATSRDHSYTF. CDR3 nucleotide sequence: TGTGCCACCAGCAGAGATCATAGCTACACCTTC.

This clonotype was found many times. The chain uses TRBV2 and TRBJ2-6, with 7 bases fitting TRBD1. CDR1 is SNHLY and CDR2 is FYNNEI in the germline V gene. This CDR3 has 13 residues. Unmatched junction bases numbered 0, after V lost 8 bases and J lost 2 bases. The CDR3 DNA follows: TGTGCCAGCCAGGGGGCTGGGGCCAACGTCCTGACTTTC. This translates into CASQGAGANVLTF.

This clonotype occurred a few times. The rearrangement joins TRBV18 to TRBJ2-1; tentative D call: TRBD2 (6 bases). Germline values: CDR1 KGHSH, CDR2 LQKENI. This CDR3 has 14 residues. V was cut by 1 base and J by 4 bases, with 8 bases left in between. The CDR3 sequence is CASSPLAEYNEQFF. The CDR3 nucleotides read TGTGCCAGCTCACCACTAGCGGAGTACAATGAGCAGTTCTTC.

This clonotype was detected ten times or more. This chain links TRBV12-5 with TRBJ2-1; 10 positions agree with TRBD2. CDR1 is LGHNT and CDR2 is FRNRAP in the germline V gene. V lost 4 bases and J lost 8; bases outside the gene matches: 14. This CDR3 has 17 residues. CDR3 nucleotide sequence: TGTGCTAGTGGTTCCACCCTAGCGGGAGATCGGTCCCATGAGCAGTTCTTC. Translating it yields CASGSTLAGDRSHEQFF. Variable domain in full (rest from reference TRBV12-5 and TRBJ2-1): DARVTQTPRHKVTEMGQEVTMRCQPILGHNTVFWYRQTMMQGLELLAYFRNRAPLDDSGMPKDRFSAEMPDATLATLKIQPSEPRDSAVYFCASGSTLAGDRSHEQFFGPGTRLTVL.

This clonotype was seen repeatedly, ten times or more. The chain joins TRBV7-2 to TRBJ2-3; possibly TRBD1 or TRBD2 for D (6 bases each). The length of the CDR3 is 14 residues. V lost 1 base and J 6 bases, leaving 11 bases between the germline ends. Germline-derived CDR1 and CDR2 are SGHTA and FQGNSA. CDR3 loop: CASSLGGAADTQYF. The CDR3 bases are TGTGCCAGCAGCTTAGGGGGGGCCGCGGATACGCAGTATTTT.

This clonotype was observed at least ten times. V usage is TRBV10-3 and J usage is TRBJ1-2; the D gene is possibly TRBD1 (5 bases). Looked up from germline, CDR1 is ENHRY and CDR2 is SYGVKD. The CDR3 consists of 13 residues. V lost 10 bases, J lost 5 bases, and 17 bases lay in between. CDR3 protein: CATLNGTHYGYTF. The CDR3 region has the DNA TGTGCCACTTTAAATGGGACCCATTATGGCTACACCTTC.

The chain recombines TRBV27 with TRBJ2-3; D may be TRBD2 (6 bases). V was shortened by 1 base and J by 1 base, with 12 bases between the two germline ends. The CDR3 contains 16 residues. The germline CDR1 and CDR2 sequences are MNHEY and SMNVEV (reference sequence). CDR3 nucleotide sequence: TGTGCCAGCAGTTTATTGGTGGGGGGTCGCACAGATACGCAGTATTTT. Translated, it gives CASSLLVGGRTDTQYF.

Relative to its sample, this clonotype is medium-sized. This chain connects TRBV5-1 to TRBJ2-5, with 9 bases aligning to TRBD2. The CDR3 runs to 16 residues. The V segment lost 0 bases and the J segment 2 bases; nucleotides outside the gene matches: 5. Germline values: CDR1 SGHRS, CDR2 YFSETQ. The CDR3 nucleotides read TGCGCCAGCAGCTTGGCCCAAGCGGGGGGACAAGAGACCCAGTACTTC. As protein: CASSLAQAGGQETQYF.

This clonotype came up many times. CDR3 region: CASSERGDEQFF. The CDR3, as DNA: TGTGCCAGCAGTGAACGCGGGGATGAGCAGTTCTTC. The chain recombines TRBV25-1 with TRBJ2-1, with a possible D match to TRBD2 (6 bases). Germline values: CDR1 MGHDK, CDR2 SYGVNS. Deletions cut 2 bases from V and 8 bases from J, with 7 bases between. The CDR3 sequence is 12 residues long.

The CDR3 region is CASSPTGSYNEQFF. The CDR3 region has the DNA TGTGCCAGCTCCCCTACAGGCTCCTACAATGAGCAGTTCTTC. This chain connects TRBV6-2 or TRBV6-3 to TRBJ2-1; a possible D gene is TRBD1 (5 bases). The CDR3 runs to 14 residues. Germline-derived CDR1 and CDR2 are MNHEY and SVGEGT. V lost 8 bases and J 0 bases, leaving 11 bases between the germline ends.

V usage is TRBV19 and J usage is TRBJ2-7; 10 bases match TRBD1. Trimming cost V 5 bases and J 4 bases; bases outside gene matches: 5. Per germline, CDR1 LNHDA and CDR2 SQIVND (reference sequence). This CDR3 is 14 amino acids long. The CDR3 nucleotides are TGTGCCAGTAGTCTGACAGGGGGCTATTACGAGCAGTACTTC. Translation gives CASSLTGGYYEQYF.

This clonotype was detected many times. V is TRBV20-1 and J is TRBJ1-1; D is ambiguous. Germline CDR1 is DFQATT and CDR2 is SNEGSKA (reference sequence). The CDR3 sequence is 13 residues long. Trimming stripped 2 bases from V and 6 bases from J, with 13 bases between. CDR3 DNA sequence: TGCAGTGCTAGACACAGCCGGGGTCCTGAAGCTTTCTTT. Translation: CSARHSRGPEAFF.

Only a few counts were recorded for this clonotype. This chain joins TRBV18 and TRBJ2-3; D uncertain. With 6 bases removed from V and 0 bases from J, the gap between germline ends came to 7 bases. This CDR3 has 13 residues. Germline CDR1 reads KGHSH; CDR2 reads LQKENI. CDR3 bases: TGTGCCAGCTCCGCCTCTAGCACAGATACGCAGTATTTT. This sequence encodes CASSASSTDTQYF.

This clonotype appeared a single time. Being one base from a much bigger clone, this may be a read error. In nucleotides, the CDR3 is TGTGCCAGCAGTGAAAGGGACCACATGAGCCCCCTGCATTTT. It codes for CASSERDHMSPLHF. This chain connects TRBV2 to TRBJ1-5, with D perhaps matching TRBD1 (5 bases). This CDR3 contains 14 residues. Germline lookup yields CDR1 SNHLY and CDR2 FYNNEI.

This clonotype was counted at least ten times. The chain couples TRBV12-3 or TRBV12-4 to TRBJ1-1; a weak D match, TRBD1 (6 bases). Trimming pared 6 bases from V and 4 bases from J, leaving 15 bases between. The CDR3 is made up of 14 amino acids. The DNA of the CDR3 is TGTGCCAGCAGACGTACAGGGAGGAGCACTGAAGCTTTCTTT. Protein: CASRRTGRSTEAFF.

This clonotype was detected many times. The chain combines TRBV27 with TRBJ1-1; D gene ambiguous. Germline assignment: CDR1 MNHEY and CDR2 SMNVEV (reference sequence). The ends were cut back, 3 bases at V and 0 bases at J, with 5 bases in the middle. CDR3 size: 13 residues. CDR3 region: CASSFRMNTEAFF. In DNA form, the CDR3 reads TGTGCCAGCAGTTTTCGTATGAACACTGAAGCTTTCTTT.

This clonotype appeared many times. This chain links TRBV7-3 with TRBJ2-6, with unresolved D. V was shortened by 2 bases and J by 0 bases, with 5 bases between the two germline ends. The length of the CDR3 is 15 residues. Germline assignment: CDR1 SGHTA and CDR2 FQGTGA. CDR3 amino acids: CASSLYSSGANVLTF. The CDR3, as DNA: TGTGCCAGCAGCTTATACAGCTCTGGGGCCAACGTCCTGACTTTC.

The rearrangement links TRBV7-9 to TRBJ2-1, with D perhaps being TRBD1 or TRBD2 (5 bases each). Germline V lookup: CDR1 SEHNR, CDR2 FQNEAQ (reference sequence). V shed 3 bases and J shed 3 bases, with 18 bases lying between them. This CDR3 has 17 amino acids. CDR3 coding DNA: TGTGCCAGCAGCTTCGGACAAGGACTCCTTTTCTACAATGAGCAGTTCTTC. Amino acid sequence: CASSFGQGLLFYNEQFF.

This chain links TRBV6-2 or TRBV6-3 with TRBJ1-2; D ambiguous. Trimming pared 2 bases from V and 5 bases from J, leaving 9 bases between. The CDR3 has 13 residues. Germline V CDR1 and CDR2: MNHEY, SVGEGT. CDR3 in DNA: TGTGCCAGCAGTTACCTGGAGGGTTATGGCTACACCTTC. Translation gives CASSYLEGYGYTF.

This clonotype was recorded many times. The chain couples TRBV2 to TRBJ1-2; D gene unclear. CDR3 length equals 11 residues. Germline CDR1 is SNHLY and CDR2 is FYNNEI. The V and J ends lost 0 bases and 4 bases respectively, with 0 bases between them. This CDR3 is CASSEAYGYTF. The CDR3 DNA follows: TGTGCCAGCAGTGAAGCCTATGGCTACACCTTC.

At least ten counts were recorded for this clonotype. Written as DNA, the CDR3 is TGTGCCAGCAACCTCCTTCGTGGCACGGGAATGAACACTGAAGCTTTCTTT. Translation gives CASNLLRGTGMNTEAFF. The chain joins TRBV28 to TRBJ1-1; D unresolved. The CDR3 length is 17 residues. V was clipped by 7 bases and J by 0 bases, with 21 bases between them. CDR1 and CDR2 from the germline V gene are MDHEN and SYDVKM.

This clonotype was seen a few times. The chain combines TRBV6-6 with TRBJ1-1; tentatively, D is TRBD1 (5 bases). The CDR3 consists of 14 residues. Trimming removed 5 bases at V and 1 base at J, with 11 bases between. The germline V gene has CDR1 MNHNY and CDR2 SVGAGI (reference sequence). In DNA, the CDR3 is TGTGCCAGCAGTCTACAGACAGAGAACACTGAAGCTTTCTTT. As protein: CASSLQTENTEAFF.

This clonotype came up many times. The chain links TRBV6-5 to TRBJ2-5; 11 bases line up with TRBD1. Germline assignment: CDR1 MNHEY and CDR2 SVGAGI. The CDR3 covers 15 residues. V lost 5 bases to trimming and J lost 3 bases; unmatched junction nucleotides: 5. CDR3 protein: CASSKDRGREETQYF. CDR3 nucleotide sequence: TGTGCCAGCAGTAAGGACAGGGGGCGGGAAGAGACCCAGTACTTC.